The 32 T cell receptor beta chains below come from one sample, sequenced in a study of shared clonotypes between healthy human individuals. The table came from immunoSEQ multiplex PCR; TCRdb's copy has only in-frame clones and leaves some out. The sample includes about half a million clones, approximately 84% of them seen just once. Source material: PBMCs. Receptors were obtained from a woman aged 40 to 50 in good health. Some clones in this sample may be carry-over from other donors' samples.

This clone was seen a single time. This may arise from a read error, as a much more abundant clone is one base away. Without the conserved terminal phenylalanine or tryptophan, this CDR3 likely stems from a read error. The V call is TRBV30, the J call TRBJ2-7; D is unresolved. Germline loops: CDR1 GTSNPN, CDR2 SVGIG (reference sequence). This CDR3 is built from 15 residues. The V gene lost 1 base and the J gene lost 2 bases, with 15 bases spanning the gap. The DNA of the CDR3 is TGTGCCTGGAGTGATCCCCTCCGACAACCCTACGAGCAGTACTTA. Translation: CAWSDPLRQPYEQYL.

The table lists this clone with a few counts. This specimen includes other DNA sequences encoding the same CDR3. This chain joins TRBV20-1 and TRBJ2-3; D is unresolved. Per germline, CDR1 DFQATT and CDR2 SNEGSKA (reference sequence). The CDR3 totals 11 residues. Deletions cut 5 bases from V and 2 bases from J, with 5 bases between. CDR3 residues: CSALNTDTQYF. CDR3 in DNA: TGCAGTGCTTTAAACACAGATACGCAGTATTTT.

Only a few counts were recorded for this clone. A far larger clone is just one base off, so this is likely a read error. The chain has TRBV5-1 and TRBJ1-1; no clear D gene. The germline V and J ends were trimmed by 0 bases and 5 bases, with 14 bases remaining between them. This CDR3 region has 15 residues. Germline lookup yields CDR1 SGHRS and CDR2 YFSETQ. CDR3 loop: CASSLVAAEDTEAFF. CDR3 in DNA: TGCGCCAGCAGCTTGGTGGCAGCCGAGGATACTGAAGCTTTCTTT.

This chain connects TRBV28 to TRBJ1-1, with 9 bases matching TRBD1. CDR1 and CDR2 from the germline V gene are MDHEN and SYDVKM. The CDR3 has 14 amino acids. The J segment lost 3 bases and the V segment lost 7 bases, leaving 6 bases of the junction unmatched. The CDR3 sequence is CASTTGGRDTEAFF. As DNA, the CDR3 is TGTGCCAGCACCACAGGGGGCCGGGACACTGAAGCTTTCTTT.

The CDR3 DNA follows: TGTGCCAGCAGCTGGGGTGGGACAGGGGGCGGAGAGACCCAGTACTTC. Translating gives CASSWGGTGGGETQYF. The V and J genes are TRBV7-9 and TRBJ2-5, with 12 bases identical to TRBD1. Germline V gene lookup returns CDR1 SEHNR and CDR2 FQNEAQ (reference sequence). CDR3 length equals 16 residues. V lost 4 bases, J lost 4 bases, and 7 bases stayed unmatched.

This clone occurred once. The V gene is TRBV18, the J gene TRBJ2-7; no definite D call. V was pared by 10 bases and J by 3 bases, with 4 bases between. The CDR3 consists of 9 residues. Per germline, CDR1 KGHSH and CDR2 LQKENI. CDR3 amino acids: CATGYEQYF. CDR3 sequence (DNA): TGTGCCACCGGCTACGAGCAGTACTTC.

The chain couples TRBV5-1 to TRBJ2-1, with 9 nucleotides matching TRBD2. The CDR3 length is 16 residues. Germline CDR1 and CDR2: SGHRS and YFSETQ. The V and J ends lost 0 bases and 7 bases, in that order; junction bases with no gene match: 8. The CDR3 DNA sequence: TGCGCCAGCAGCTTGGGGGCGGGAGGGCCGAGGAATGAGCAGTTCTTC. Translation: CASSLGAGGPRNEQFF.

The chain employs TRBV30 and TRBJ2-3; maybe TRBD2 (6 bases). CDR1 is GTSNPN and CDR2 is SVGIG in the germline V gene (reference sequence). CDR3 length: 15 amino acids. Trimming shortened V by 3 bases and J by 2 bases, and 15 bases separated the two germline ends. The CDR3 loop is CAWSPGLLDTDTQYF. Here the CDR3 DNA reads TGTGCCTGGAGCCCGGGACTTCTAGACACAGATACGCAGTATTTT.

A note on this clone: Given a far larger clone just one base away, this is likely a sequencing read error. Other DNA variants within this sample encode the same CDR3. The CDR3 sequence is CASSEGWGQPPGYTF. In DNA form, the CDR3 reads TGCGCCAGCAGTGAAGGGTGGGGACAGCCCCCCGGCTACACCTTC. This rearrangement joins TRBV6-1 to TRBJ1-2; TRBD1 matches 7 bases. The CDR3 contains 15 residues. Germline lookup yields CDR1 MNHNS and CDR2 SASEGT.

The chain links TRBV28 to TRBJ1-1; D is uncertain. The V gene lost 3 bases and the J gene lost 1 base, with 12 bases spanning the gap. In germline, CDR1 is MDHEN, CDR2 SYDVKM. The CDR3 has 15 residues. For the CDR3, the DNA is TGTGCCAGCAGTTTTCCCGCGGCGCCGAACACTGAAGCTTTCTTT. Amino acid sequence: CASSFPAAPNTEAFF.

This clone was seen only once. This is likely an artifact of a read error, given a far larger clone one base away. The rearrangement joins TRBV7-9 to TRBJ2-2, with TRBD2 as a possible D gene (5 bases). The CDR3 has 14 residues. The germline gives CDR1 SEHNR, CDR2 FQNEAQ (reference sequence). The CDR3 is CASSPRAYTGELLF. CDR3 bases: TGTGCCAGCAGCCCTAGGGCGTACACCGGGGAGCTGCTTTTT.

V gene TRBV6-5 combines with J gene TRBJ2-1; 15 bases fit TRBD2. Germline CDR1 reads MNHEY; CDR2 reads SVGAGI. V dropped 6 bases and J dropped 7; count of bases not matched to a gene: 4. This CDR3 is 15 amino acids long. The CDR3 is CASSPGTSGRNEQFF. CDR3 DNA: TGTGCCAGCAGCCCGGGGACTAGCGGGAGGAATGAGCAGTTCTTC.

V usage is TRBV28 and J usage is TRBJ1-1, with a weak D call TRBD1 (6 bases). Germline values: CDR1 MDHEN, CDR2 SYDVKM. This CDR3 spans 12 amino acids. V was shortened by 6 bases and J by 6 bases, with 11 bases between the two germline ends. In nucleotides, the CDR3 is TGTGCCAGCAGCGAACAGGGAGCTGAAGCTTTCTTT. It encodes CASSEQGAEAFF.

CDR3 protein: CSVGRTGVSQETQYF. The CDR3 region has the DNA TGCAGCGTTGGCCGGACAGGGGTATCCCAAGAGACCCAGTACTTC. The chain joins TRBV29-1 to TRBJ2-5, with 9 bases fitting TRBD1. This CDR3 comprises 15 residues. The V segment lost 4 bases and the J segment 1 base; nucleotides outside the gene matches: 7. CDR1 SQVTM and CDR2 ANQGSEA come from the germline V gene. The whole variable domain, remainder taken from reference TRBV29-1 and TRBJ2-5, is SAVISQKPSRDICQRGTSLTIQCQVDSQVTMMFWYRQQPGQSLTLIATANQGSEATYESGFVIDKFPISRPNLTFSTLTVSNMSPEDSSIYLCSVGRTGVSQETQYFGPGTRLLVL.

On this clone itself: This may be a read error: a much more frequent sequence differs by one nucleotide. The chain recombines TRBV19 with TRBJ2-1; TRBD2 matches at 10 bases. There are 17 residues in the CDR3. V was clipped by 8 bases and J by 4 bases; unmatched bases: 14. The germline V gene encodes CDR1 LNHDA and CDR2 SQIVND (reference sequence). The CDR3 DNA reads TGTGCCAGTTCCGGGACTAGCGCCTCCCACCTTTACAATGAGCAGTTCTTC. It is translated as CASSGTSASHLYNEQFF.

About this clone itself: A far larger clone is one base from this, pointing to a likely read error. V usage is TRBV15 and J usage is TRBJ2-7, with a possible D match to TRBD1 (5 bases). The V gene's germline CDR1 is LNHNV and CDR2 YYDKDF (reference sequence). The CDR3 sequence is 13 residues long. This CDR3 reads CATSRDRAYEHYF. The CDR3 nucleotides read TGTGCCACCAGCAGAGACAGGGCCTACGAGCATTACTTC.

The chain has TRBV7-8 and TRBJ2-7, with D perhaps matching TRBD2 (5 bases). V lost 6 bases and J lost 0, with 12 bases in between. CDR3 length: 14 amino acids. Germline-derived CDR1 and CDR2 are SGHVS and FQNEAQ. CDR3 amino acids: CASRTASSSYEQYF. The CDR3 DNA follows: TGTGCCAGCAGGACCGCTAGCAGCTCCTACGAGCAGTACTTC.

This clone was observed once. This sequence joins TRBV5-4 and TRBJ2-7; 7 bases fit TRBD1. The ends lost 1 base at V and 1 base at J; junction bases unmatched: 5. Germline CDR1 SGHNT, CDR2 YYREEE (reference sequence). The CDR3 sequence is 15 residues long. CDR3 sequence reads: CASSLQGVASYEQYF. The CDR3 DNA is TGTGCCAGCAGCTTGCAGGGGGTCGCTTCCTACGAGCAGTACTTC.

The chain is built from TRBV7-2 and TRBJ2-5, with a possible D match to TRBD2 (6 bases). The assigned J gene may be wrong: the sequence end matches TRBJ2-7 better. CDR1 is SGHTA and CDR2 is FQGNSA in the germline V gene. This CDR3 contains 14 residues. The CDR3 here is CASSFGGTYYEQYF. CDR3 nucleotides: TGTGCCAGCAGCTTCGGAGGGACCTACTACGAGCAGTACTTC.

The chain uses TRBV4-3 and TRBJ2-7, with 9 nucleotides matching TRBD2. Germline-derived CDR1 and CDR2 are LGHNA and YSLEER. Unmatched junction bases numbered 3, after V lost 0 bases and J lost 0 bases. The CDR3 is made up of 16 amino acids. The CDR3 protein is CASSQDSSGNSYEQYF. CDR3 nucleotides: TGCGCCAGCAGCCAAGATTCTAGCGGGAACTCCTACGAGCAGTACTTC.

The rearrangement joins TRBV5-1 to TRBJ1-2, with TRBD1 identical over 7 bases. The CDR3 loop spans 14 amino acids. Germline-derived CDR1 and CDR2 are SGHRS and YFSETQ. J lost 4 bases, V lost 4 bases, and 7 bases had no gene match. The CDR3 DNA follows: TGCGCCAGCAGCCCGGGACAGTCCCTCTATGGCTACACCTTC. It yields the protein CASSPGQSLYGYTF.

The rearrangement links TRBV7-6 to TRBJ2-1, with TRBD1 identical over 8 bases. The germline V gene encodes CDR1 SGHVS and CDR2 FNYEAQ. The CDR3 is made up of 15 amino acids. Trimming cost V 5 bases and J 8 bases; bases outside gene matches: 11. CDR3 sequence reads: CASSARTGYSDEQFF. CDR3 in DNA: TGTGCCAGCAGCGCCCGGACAGGGTATAGCGATGAGCAGTTCTTC.

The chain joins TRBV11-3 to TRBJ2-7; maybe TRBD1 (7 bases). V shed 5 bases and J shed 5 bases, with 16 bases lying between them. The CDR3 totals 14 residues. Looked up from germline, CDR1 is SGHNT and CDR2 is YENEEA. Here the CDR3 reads CASSPGGQPHEQYF. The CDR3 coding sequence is TGTGCCAGCAGCCCAGGGGGGCAGCCCCACGAGCAGTACTTC.

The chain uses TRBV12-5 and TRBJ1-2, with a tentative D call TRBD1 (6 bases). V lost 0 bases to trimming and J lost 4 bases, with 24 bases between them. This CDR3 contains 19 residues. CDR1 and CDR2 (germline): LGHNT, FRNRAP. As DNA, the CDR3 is TGTGCTAGTGGTTTGGTATTGGTGGGGGCGCCGCCGTATTCCTATGGCTACACCTTC. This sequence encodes CASGLVLVGAPPYSYGYTF.

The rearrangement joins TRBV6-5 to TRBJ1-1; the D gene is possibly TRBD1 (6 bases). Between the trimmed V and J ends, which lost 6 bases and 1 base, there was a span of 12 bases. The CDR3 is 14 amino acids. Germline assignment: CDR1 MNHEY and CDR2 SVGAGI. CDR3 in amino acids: CASRRGGENTEAFF. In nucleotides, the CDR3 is TGTGCCAGCAGAAGAGGGGGGGAGAACACTGAAGCTTTCTTT.

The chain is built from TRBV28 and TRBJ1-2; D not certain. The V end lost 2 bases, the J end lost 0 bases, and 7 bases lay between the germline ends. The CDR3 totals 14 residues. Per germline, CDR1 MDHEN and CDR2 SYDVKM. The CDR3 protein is CASSLPGANYGYTF. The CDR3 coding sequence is TGTGCCAGCAGTTTACCCGGGGCTAACTATGGCTACACCTTC.

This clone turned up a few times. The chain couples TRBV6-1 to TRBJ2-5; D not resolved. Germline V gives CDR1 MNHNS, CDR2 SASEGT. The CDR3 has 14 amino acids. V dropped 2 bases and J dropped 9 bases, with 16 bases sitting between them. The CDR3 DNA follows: TGTGCCAGCAGTGAACTGGGCCCCGCTGAGGCCCAGTACTTC. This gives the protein CASSELGPAEAQYF.

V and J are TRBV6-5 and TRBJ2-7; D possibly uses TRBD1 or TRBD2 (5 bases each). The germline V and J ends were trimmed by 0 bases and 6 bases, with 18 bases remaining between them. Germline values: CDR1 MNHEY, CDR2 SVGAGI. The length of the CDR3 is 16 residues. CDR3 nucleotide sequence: TGTGCCAGCAGTTACTCGCCCGGGGCAGCCTTATCCGAGCAGTACTTC. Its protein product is CASSYSPGAALSEQYF.

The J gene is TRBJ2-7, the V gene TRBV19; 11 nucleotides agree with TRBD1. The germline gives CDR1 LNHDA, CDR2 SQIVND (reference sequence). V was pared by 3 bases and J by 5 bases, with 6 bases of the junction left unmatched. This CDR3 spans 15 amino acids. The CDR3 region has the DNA TGTGCCAGTAGTATCCGGGGACAGGGGGTAGACGAGCAGTACTTC. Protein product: CASSIRGQGVDEQYF.

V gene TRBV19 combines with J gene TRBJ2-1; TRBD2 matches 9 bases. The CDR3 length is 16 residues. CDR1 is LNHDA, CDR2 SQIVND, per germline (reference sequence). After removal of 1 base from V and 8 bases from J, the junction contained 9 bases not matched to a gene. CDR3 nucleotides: TGTGCCAGTAGTATAGTTGGAGGTAGCGGGAGTGATGAGCAGTTCTTC. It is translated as CASSIVGGSGSDEQFF.

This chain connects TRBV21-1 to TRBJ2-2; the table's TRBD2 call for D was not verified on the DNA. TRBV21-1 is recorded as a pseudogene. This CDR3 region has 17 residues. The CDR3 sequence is CASSQKRAASNTGELFF. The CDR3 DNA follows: TGTGCCAGCAGCCAAAAAAGAGCCGCCTCGAACACCGGGGAGCTGTTTTTT.

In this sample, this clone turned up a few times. The CDR3 region has the DNA TGTGCCAGCAGCTTGGGCGGGGGTTCCTACAATGAGCAGTTCTTC. Translating it yields CASSLGGGSYNEQFF. The chain is built from TRBV7-8 and TRBJ2-1; 7 positions match TRBD2. Germline CDR1 and CDR2: SGHVS and FQNEAQ. The CDR3 spans 15 residues. V shed 3 bases and J 1 base; nucleotides not matched to a gene: 3.